A single sample is the source of the 9 T cell receptor beta chains below, sequenced in a study of PD-1 blockade in classical Hodgkin lymphoma. Time point noted: cycle 4 day 1 (C4D1), after less than 7 weeks of nivolumab. All patients relapsed after autologous stem cell transplantation, and brentuximab vedotin exposure varied. The table came from immunoSEQ multiplex PCR; TCRdb's copy has only in-frame clones and leaves some out. The data hold some 90,000 clones, with about 83% observed a single time. The material was peripheral blood mononuclear cells (PBMCs), obtained before the fourth cycle of nivolumab. These receptors originate from a human donor with classical Hodgkin lymphoma.

This chain links TRBV18 with TRBJ2-7, with TRBD2 identical over 7 bases. Per the germline V gene, CDR1 is KGHSH and CDR2 is LQKENI. The CDR3 totals 14 residues. With V trimmed by 3 bases and J by 3 bases, 5 bases remained unmatched. The CDR3 protein is CASSPGGTNYEQYF. The CDR3, as DNA: TGTGCCAGCTCACCTGGGGGGACTAACTACGAGCAGTACTTC.

The chain links TRBV5-1 to TRBJ2-5, with D perhaps assigned TRBD1 or TRBD2 (7 bases each). This CDR3 comprises 15 residues. V was cut by 0 bases and J by 5 bases, with 14 bases left in between. The germline V gene encodes CDR1 SGHRS and CDR2 YFSETQ. CDR3 protein: CASSLGQGGKETQYF. The CDR3 DNA reads as TGCGCCAGCAGCTTGGGGCAGGGGGGGAAGGAGACCCAGTACTTC. The full variable domain, in which reference TRBV5-1 and TRBJ2-5 provide the parts outside the CDR3, is KAGVTQTPRYLIKTRGQQVTLSCSPISGHRSVSWYQQTPGQGLQFLFEYFSETQRNKGNFPGRFSGRQFSNSRSEMNVSTLELGDSALYLCASSLGQGGKETQYFGPGTRLLVL.

This chain links TRBV5-8 with TRBJ1-5; D may be TRBD1 (5 bases). From germline, CDR1 is SGHTS and CDR2 YDEGEE. The ends were cut back, 3 bases at V and 7 bases at J, with 11 bases in the middle. CDR3 length: 13 residues. The CDR3 spells CASSSGGRQPQHF. The CDR3 DNA reads TGTGCCAGCAGCTCTGGGGGTAGGCAGCCCCAGCATTTT.

V gene TRBV7-2 combines with J gene TRBJ2-5; the match to TRBD1 covers 7 bases. Looked up from germline, CDR1 is SGHTA and CDR2 is FQGNSA. Losses at the gene ends were 5 bases for V and 5 bases for J; bases not matched to a gene: 5. The CDR3 loop spans 13 amino acids. The CDR3 protein is CASSLKDRETQYF. CDR3 bases: TGTGCCAGCAGCCTAAAGGACAGGGAGACCCAGTACTTC.

This clone was detected once. V is TRBV10-3 and J is TRBJ2-7; TRBD1 agrees at 8 bases. The CDR3 consists of 13 residues. The V and J ends lost 11 bases and 2 bases, in that order; junction bases with no gene match: 8. Germline CDR1 reads ENHRY; CDR2 reads SYGVKD. The CDR3 nucleotides are TGTGCCGCCGCCGGGACAGGAACCTACGAGCAGTACTTC. Translated: CAAAGTGTYEQYF.

This clone occurred once. The rearrangement joins TRBV28 to TRBJ1-2; 11 positions match TRBD1. CDR1 MDHEN and CDR2 SYDVKM come from the germline V gene. The V and J ends lost 6 bases and 0 bases, in that order; junction bases with no gene match: 3. The CDR3 is 15 amino acids. This CDR3 is CASSGTGGPNYGYTF. CDR3 DNA sequence: TGTGCCAGCAGCGGGACAGGGGGTCCTAACTATGGCTACACCTTC.

This clone was found once. CDR3 in amino acids: CASSGAGVVGELFF. CDR3 DNA sequence: TGTGCCAGTAGCGGGGCAGGGGTTGTCGGGGAGCTGTTTTTT. The chain carries TRBV19 and TRBJ2-2; weak D call: TRBD1 (6 bases). This CDR3 region has 14 residues. Per the germline V gene, CDR1 is LNHDA and CDR2 is SQIVND (reference sequence). Trimming cost V 6 bases and J 7 bases, with 15 bases left between them.

The chain has TRBV9 and TRBJ2-6; D remains unclear. V lost 5 bases to trimming and J lost 0 bases, with 18 bases between them. The CDR3 sequence is 18 residues long. Germline CDR1 is SGDLS and CDR2 is YYNGEE. The CDR3 DNA reads TGTGCCAGCAGTGACCCTGACGGCCACAGCTCTGGGGCCAACGTCCTGACTTTC. This codes for CASSDPDGHSSGANVLTF.

This chain uses TRBV11-2 with TRBJ2-7, with D possibly being TRBD1 (6 bases). Trimming pared 0 bases from V and 6 bases from J, leaving 9 bases between. Germline V lookup: CDR1 SGHAT, CDR2 FQNNGV. The CDR3 has 13 residues. The CDR3 region is CASSLEGGGEQYF. As DNA, the CDR3 is TGTGCCAGCAGCTTAGAAGGGGGTGGCGAGCAGTACTTC.